This is a list of T cell receptor beta chains from one sample in a study of vaccination effects on CD4 cells after COVID-19. Some clones are missing from TCRdb's copy, which holds only in-frame ones; the method was immunoSEQ multiplex PCR. Of about 79,000 clones in the sample, around four fifths are singletons; the top ten hold roughly 1.8%. What these receptors recognize is not known. The sample was CD4+ T cells from PBMCs cultured with HCoV-229E spike peptides, taken before COVID-19 vaccination. The source is a human donor who received a COVID-19 vaccine. The CDR3 runs from the conserved cysteine through the conserved F or W. The D gene is left open where the match is weak. For some rows the clone size is stated as once, few or many, or as a class when expanded; others skip it.

v_call	clone_size	d_call	j_call	cdr3_aa	cdr3_nt
TRBV3-1/TRBV3-2	NA	NA	TRBJ1-3	CASSPGMQGPPSDGNTIYF	TGTGCCAGCAGCCCGGGGATGCAGGGCCCTCCAAGCGATGGAAACACCATATATTTT
TRBV18	NA	NA	TRBJ2-3	CASSPGVKDTQYF	TGTGCCAGCTCACCAGGGGTTAAAGATACGCAGTATTTT
TRBV3-1/TRBV3-2	NA	TRBD1	TRBJ1-4	CASSRGTGVNEKLFF	TGTGCCAGCAGCCGAGGGACAGGGGTTAATGAAAAACTGTTTTTT
TRBV18	NA	TRBD1	TRBJ1-5	CASSPPRGQGVGGNQPQHF	TGTGCCAGCTCACCACCGAGGGGACAGGGGGTCGGTGGCAATCAGCCCCAGCATTTT
TRBV24-1	NA	TRBD1	TRBJ1-2	CATSDPRTGGVYGYTF	TGTGCCACCAGTGATCCACGGACAGGGGGGGTCTATGGCTACACCTTC
TRBV7-9	few	NA	TRBJ1-4	CASSQNEKLFF	TGTGCCAGCAGCCAGAATGAAAAACTGTTTTTT
TRBV15	NA	TRBD1	TRBJ1-3	CATSVRGRLGGNTIYF	TGTGCCACCAGCGTCAGGGGGCGCTTAGGAGGAAACACCATATATTTT
TRBV10-2	once	NA	TRBJ2-3	CASRSSARGSTDTQYF	TGCGCCAGCCGTTCCTCCGCGAGGGGAAGCACAGATACGCAGTATTTT
TRBV30	NA	NA	TRBJ2-3	CAWSFAGGLSDTQYF	TGTGCCTGGAGCTTTGCCGGGGGGCTGTCAGATACGCAGTATTTT
TRBV14	NA	TRBD2	TRBJ2-1	CASSQRTGGLRTSGYNEQFF	TGTGCCAGCAGCCAAAGAACGGGGGGTTTGAGGACTAGCGGCTACAATGAGCAGTTCTTC
TRBV5-8	NA	TRBD2	TRBJ2-2	CASSLRGGHQAGELFF	TGTGCCAGCAGCTTGCGGGGGGGCCATCAGGCCGGGGAGCTGTTTTTT
TRBV5-1	NA	TRBD1	TRBJ2-5	CASSLVGGSGETQYF	TGCGCCAGCAGCTTGGTAGGGGGCTCGGGGGAGACCCAGTACTTC
TRBV2	few	NA	TRBJ1-3	CASSETSGNTIYF	TGTGCCAGCAGTGAAACTAGTGGAAACACCATATATTTT
TRBV6-1	NA	NA	TRBJ2-6	CASSEAGRSGANVLTF	TGTGCCAGCAGTGAGGCAGGCCGCTCTGGGGCCAACGTCCTGACTTTC
TRBV7-2	NA	NA	TRBJ1-1	CASSFSTNTEAFF	TGTGCCAGCAGCTTTTCCACGAACACTGAAGCTTTCTTT
TRBV24-1	NA	TRBD1	TRBJ2-5	CATRDTGGQETQYF	TGTGCCACCAGAGATACAGGGGGCCAAGAGACCCAGTACTTC
TRBV29-1	NA	NA	TRBJ2-1	CSAPRGSSSYNEQFF	TGCAGCGCCCCTCGGGGCTCCAGCTCCTACAATGAGCAGTTCTTC
TRBV7-8	few	NA	TRBJ2-1	CASSLRLKSYNEQFF	TGTGCCAGCAGCTTAAGGCTGAAATCCTACAATGAGCAGTTCTTC
TRBV10-2	NA	TRBD2	TRBJ2-2	CASSLSGGMELFF	TGCGCCAGCAGTCTCAGCGGGGGGATGGAGCTGTTTTTT
TRBV24-1	NA	NA	TRBJ2-2	CATSGGTSNTGELFF	TGTGCCACCAGTGGAGGGACGTCGAACACCGGGGAGCTGTTTTTT
TRBV19	NA	NA	TRBJ2-4	CASSWGNIQYF	TGTGCCAGTAGCTGGGGAAACATTCAGTACTTC
TRBV7-2	NA	NA	TRBJ1-2	CASSLGSTLNYGYTF	TGTGCCAGCAGCTTAGGATCAACCCTTAACTATGGCTACACCTTC
TRBV6-4	NA	TRBD2	TRBJ2-2	CASSAHSGGANTGELFF	TGTGCCAGCAGTGCCCATAGCGGGGGGGCGAACACCGGGGAGCTGTTTTTT
TRBV29-1	NA	NA	TRBJ1-2	CSVEINYGYTF	TGCAGCGTTGAAATCAACTATGGCTACACCTTC
TRBV18	NA	TRBD1	TRBJ2-1	CASSLGDRDYNEQFF	TGTGCCAGCTCATTAGGGGACAGGGACTACAATGAGCAGTTCTTC
TRBV5-1	NA	NA	TRBJ1-1	CASSPQGAHVNTEAFF	TGCGCCAGCAGCCCGCAAGGGGCACATGTGAACACTGAAGCTTTCTTT
TRBV19	NA	NA	TRBJ1-2	CASSIEVEVRYGYTF	TGTGCCAGTAGTATTGAAGTGGAAGTTAGATATGGCTACACCTTC
TRBV24-1	NA	TRBD1	TRBJ2-3	CATSDMGQGFGDTQYF	TGTGCCACCAGTGATATGGGACAGGGATTTGGAGATACGCAGTATTTT
TRBV3-1/TRBV3-2	NA	NA	TRBJ1-4	CASSFPFPVWRRNEKLFF	TGTGCCAGCAGCTTTCCGTTTCCGGTTTGGAGACGTAATGAAAAACTGTTTTTT
TRBV4-3	NA	TRBD2	TRBJ2-2	CASSLALAGGTGELFF	TGCGCCAGCAGCCTTGCACTAGCGGGGGGGACCGGGGAGCTGTTTTTT
TRBV21-1	NA	NA	TRBJ1-2	CAKGASLEGYTF	TGTGCCAAGGGGGCTTCCTTGGAGGGCTACACCTTC
TRBV7-2	few	NA	TRBJ1-1	CASSPRTVNTEAFF	TGTGCCAGCAGCCCGCGGACGGTGAACACTGAAGCTTTCTTT
TRBV5-1	NA	NA	TRBJ1-2	CASSLAMSGSGYGYTF	TGCGCCAGCAGCTTGGCCATGTCAGGGTCGGGCTATGGCTACACCTTC
TRBV19	NA	NA	TRBJ1-5	CASSPQVSNQPQHF	TGTGCCAGTAGCCCTCAAGTTAGCAATCAGCCCCAGCATTTT
TRBV5-4	NA	NA	TRBJ1-1	CASSAQGKNTEAFF	TGTGCCAGCAGCGCGCAGGGCAAGAACACTGAAGCTTTCTTT
TRBV14	NA	TRBD1	TRBJ1-1	CASSQLQGAFTEAFF	TGTGCCAGCAGCCAGCTACAGGGGGCGTTCACTGAAGCTTTCTTT
TRBV3-1/TRBV3-2	once	TRBD2	TRBJ2-1	CASRLAGGGNEQFF	TGTGCCAGCAGACTAGCGGGGGGCGGGAATGAGCAGTTCTTC
TRBV18	NA	NA	TRBJ2-5	CASSPGRGETQYF	TGTGCCAGCTCACCGGGCAGGGGAGAGACCCAGTACTTC
TRBV5-1	few	TRBD2	TRBJ2-2	CASSWGRGTGELFF	TGCGCCAGCAGCTGGGGGAGGGGCACCGGGGAGCTGTTTTTT
TRBV14	few	NA	TRBJ1-1	CASSQDQTGGAGTRNTEAFF	TGTGCCAGCAGCCAAGACCAGACGGGGGGCGCGGGGACCAGAAACACTGAAGCTTTCTTT
TRBV3-1/TRBV3-2	NA	NA	TRBJ2-1	CASSHGSGEQFF	TGTGCCAGCAGCCATGGATCTGGCGAGCAGTTCTTC
TRBV7-2	NA	NA	TRBJ2-5	CASSLPLGPQYF	TGTGCCAGCAGCCTGCCCTTAGGTCCCCAGTACTTC
TRBV6-1	NA	NA	TRBJ2-6	CASSEGGSGANVLTF	TGTGCCAGCAGTGAGGGGGGCTCTGGGGCCAACGTCCTGACTTTC
TRBV6-6	NA	NA	TRBJ1-6	CASSYDRLSPLHF	TGTGCCAGCAGTTACGACAGACTTTCACCCCTCCACTTT
TRBV4-3	NA	NA	TRBJ2-2	CASSQVVSTGELFF	TGCGCCAGCAGCCAAGTAGTGTCGACCGGGGAGCTGTTTTTT
TRBV21-1	NA	NA	TRBJ2-3	CASRRVQYADTQYF	TGTGCCAGCAGGAGAGTTCAGTATGCAGATACGCAGTATTTT
TRBV28	NA	TRBD1	TRBJ2-5	CASSYPGQVQETQYF	TGTGCCAGCAGTTACCCTGGACAGGTTCAAGAGACCCAGTACTTC
TRBV6-1	NA	NA	TRBJ1-5	CASSDYRGSNQPQHF	TGTGCCAGCAGTGATTATAGGGGCAGTAATCAGCCCCAGCATTTT
TRBV2	NA	NA	TRBJ2-3	CASSEGGRGVSDTQYF	TGTGCCAGCAGTGAAGGGGGCAGGGGGGTTTCAGATACGCAGTATTTT
TRBV10-3	few	NA	TRBJ1-6	CAIQGTGFFSPLHF	TGTGCCATCCAGGGGACCGGGTTTTTTTCACCCCTCCACTTT
TRBV9	NA	NA	TRBJ1-1	CASSPRVNTEAFF	TGTGCCAGCAGCCCCCGGGTGAACACTGAAGCTTTCTTT
TRBV5-1	NA	TRBD1	TRBJ1-1	CASRGQGTNTEAFF	TGCGCCAGCAGAGGACAGGGGACGAACACTGAAGCTTTCTTT
TRBV7-9	NA	NA	TRBJ2-5	CASSLGLLALETQYF	TGTGCCAGCAGCTTAGGACTGCTAGCCCTAGAGACCCAGTACTTC
TRBV28	NA	NA	TRBJ1-2	CASRTAEGGYTF	TGTGCCAGCAGAACCGCCGAGGGGGGCTACACCTTC
TRBV9	NA	NA	TRBJ2-3	CASSVGPSTDTQYF	TGTGCCAGCAGCGTAGGTCCGAGCACAGATACGCAGTATTTT